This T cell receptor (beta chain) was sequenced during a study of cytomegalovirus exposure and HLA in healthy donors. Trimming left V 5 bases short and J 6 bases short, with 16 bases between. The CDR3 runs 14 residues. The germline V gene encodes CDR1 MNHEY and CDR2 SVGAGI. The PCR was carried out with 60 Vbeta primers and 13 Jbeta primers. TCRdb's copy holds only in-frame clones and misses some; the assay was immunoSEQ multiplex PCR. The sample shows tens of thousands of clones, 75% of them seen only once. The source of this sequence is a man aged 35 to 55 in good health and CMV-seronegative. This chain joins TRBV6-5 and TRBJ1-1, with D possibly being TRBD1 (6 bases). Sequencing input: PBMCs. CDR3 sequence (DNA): TGTGCCAGCAGTCCCCGGGACAAGGTACCTGAAGCTTTCTTT. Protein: CASSPRDKVPEAFF.